Given below is one TCR beta chain in context. Its target is not known. The data were obtained in a study of vaccination and CD4 T cells after COVID-19. Study in general: Median draw time for post-COVID samples was 95 to 110 days post-diagnosis (range 35 to 161). Following dose two, a median about 70 days (range 14 to 241) passed before post-vaccine samples were taken.

The V gene's germline CDR1 is MDHEN and CDR2 SYDVKM. The V end was cut by 10 bases, the J end by 1 base, with 10 bases between. This CDR3 is 13 amino acids long. The Oncomine TCR Beta short-read assay generated sequence data from the DNA of cultured CD4+ T cells. One entry per CDR3 protein results from TCRdb running MiXCR on the PCR reads. Here the sample spans approximately 12,000 distinct CDR3 sequences, approximately 51% being singletons. Treatment indicated: roughly 10-day PBMC culture with coronavirus spike peptide pools or control peptides (ViraFEST assay). This chain uses TRBV28 with TRBJ2-2; D might be TRBD2 (6 bases). The sequence was obtained from a human donor who had recovered from COVID-19. The sequencing sample was made of CD4+ T cells from blood, cultured in vitro. The DNA for the CDR3 is TGTGCCACTCTTAGCGGGAACACCGGGGAGCTGTTTTTT. Its translation: CATLSGNTGELFF.